This T cell receptor beta chain was sequenced during a study of monozygotic twins with inflammatory bowel disease. TCRdb re-analyzed the 5' RACE reads; it lists each CDR3 protein once, without DNA. The listing contains some 190,000 distinct CDR3 sequences. After skipping T cell sorting, the authors isolated total RNA from whole blood. The CDR3 runs 15 residues. Per germline, CDR1 MGHRA and CDR2 YSYEKL. Sequencing was performed on blood. The J gene is TRBJ1-3, the V gene TRBV4-1; TCRdb's D call, TRBD1, is unchecked because there is no DNA. This receptor was taken from a human donor with ulcerative colitis or Crohn's disease, or a healthy co-twin of an affected twin (not recorded which). The CDR3 spells CASSLTVENGNTIYF.